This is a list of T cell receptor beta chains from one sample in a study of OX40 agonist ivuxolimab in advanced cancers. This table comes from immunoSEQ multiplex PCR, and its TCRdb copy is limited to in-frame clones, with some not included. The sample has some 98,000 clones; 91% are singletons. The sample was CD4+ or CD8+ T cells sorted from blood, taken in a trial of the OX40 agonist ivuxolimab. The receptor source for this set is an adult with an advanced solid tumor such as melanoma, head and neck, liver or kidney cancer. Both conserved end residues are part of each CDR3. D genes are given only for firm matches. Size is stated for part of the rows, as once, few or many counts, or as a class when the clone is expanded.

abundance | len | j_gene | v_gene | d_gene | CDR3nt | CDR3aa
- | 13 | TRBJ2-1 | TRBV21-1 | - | TGTGCCAGCAGCGAAACCCCACAGAATGAGCAGTTCTTC | CASSETPQNEQFF
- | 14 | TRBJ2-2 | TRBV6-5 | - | TGTGCCAGCATGGAGACGAGGGGTTCCGGGGAGCTGTTTTTT | CASMETRGSGELFF
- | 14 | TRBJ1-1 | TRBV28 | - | TGTGCCAGCAGTTCCCGACGGCCGAACACTGAAGCTTTCTTT | CASSSRRPNTEAFF
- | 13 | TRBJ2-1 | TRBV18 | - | TGTGCCAGCTCTCCCGGGACCGATAATGAGCAGTTCTTC | CASSPGTDNEQFF
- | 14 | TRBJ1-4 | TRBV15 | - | TGTGCCACCAGCAGAGACCAGGGTGGGGAAAAACTGTTTTTT | CATSRDQGGEKLFF
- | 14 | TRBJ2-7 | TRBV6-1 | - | TGTGCCAGCAGGGAGGGCGGTTTCCTGGGCGAGCAGTACTTC | CASREGGFLGEQYF
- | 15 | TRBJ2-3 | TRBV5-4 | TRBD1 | TGTGCCAGCAGCTTGGCCCAGGGGGCAACAGATACGCAGTATTTT | CASSLAQGATDTQYF
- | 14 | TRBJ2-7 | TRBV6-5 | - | TGTGCCAGCAGTTCCCGGGACAAGTCCTACGAGCAGTACTTC | CASSSRDKSYEQYF
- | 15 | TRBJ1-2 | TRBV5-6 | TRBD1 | TGTGCCAGCAGCTTGGGGGACAGGGGCTTCCGTGGCTACACCTTC | CASSLGDRGFRGYTF
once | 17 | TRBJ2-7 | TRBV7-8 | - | TGTGCCAGCAGCTTAGACCTGGTGGCGGGAAAGACCTACGAGCAGTACTTC | CASSLDLVAGKTYEQYF
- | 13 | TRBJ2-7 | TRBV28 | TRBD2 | TGTGCCACTCGACTAGCCCAGACGCTCGAGCAGTACTTC | CATRLAQTLEQYF
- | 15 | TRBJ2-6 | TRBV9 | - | TGTGCCAGCAGCCCACAGCTGTCTGGGGCCAACGTCCTGACTTTC | CASSPQLSGANVLTF
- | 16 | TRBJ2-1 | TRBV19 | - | TGTGCCAGTAGTATAGCCGGGACGGTCTCCTACAATGAGCAGTTCTTC | CASSIAGTVSYNEQFF
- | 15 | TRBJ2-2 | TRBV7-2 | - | TGTGCCAGCAGCTTAGCCTCGGGAAGCGCCGGGGAGCTGTTTTTT | CASSLASGSAGELFF
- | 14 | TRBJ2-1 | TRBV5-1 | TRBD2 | TGCGCCAGCAGACTGACTAGCGGGAACTATGAGCAGTTCTTC | CASRLTSGNYEQFF
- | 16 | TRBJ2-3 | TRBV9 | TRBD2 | TGTGCCAGCAGCGTTTCTCCAGCGGGAGGCAGACATACGCAGTATTTT | CASSVSPAGGRHTQYF
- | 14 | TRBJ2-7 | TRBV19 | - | TGTGCCAGTAGTATAGGGCTTGACTCCTACGAGCAGTACTTC | CASSIGLDSYEQYF
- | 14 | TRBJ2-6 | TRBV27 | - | TGTGCCAGCAGTAGGGCAGATGGGGCCAACGTCCTGACTTTC | CASSRADGANVLTF
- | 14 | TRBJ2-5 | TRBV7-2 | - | TGTGCCAGCAGCTTAGCGGGGTACCAAGAGACCCAGTACTTC | CASSLAGYQETQYF
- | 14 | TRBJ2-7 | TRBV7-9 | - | TGTGCCAGCAGCTTAGCCGCCCGGGTAGACGAGCAGTACTTC | CASSLAARVDEQYF
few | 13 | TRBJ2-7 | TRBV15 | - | TGTGCCACCAGGCTCGGACTCGTTGGCGAGCAGTACTTC | CATRLGLVGEQYF
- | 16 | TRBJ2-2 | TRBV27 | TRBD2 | TGTGCCAGCAGTTTAGGACTAGCGGGAGACACCGGGGAGCTGTTTTTT | CASSLGLAGDTGELFF
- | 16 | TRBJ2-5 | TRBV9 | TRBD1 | TGTGCCAGCAGCGTAGGTGCGCGACAGGGGGCAGAGACCCAGTACTTC | CASSVGARQGAETQYF
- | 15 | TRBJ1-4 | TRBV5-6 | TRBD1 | TGTGCCAGCAGCTTGGGCAGGGGGCGTGAAGAAAAACTGTTTTTT | CASSLGRGREEKLFF
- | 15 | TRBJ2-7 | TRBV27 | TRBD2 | TGTGCCAGCAGTCCCAGGGTAGCGGGAGTCTACGAGCAGTACTTC | CASSPRVAGVYEQYF
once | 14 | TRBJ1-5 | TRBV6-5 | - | TGTGCCAGCAGCCCATCTATTAGCAATCAGCCCCAGCATTTT | CASSPSISNQPQHF
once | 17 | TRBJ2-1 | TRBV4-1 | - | TGCGCCAGCAGCCTCGAGGGACAAGGGTCTTTGGGAAATGAGCAGTTCTTC | CASSLEGQGSLGNEQFF
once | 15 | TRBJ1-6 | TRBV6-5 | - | TGTGCCAGCAGTATGACGGACAATTCGGCTTCACCCCTCCACTTT | CASSMTDNSASPLHF
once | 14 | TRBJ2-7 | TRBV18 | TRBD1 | TGTGCCAGCTCAACCGGGACAGGGCGGTACGAGCAGTACTTC | CASSTGTGRYEQYF
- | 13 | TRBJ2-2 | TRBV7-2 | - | TGTGCCAGCAGCTTAGCTCTCACCGGGGAGCTGTTTTTT | CASSLALTGELFF
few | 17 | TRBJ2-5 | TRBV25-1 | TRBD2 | TGTGCCAGCAGTCCACCCGGCGGAAGGGAGGGTCGGGAGACCCAGTACTTC | CASSPPGGREGRETQYF
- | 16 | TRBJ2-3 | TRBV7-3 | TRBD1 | TGTGCCAGCAGCTTAGGGGCAGGGGGTCTTGTTGATACGCAGTATTTT | CASSLGAGGLVDTQYF
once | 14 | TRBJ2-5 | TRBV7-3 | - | TGTGCCAGCAGCTTCTTCGGCCCCGGAGAGGCCCAGTACTTC | CASSFFGPGEAQYF
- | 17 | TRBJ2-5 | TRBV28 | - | TGTGCCAGCACTCCCCCTCGGCGGGCTGGCGGGAAGGTGGCCCAGTACTTC | CASTPPRRAGGKVAQYF
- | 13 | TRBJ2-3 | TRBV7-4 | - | TGTGCCAGCAGCTTAGCCCCAACAGATACGCAGTATTTT | CASSLAPTDTQYF
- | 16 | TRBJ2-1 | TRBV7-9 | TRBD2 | TGTGCCAGCAGTCAAAGGAGCGGGGGGCGTTTGGGTGAGCAGTTCTTC | CASSQRSGGRLGEQFF
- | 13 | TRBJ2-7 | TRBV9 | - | TGTGCCAGCAGCGGCGCCGGGACGGCGGAGCGGTACTTC | CASSGAGTAERYF
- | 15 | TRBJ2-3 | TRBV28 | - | TGTGCCAGCAGTTTACGGCCAGGAGGGTCAGATACGCAGTATTTT | CASSLRPGGSDTQYF
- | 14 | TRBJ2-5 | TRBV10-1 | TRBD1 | TGCGCCAGCAGTGAGAGGACAGGGGCAGAGACCCAGTACTTC | CASSERTGAETQYF
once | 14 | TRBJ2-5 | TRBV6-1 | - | TGTGCCACCGAACAAGGAGGGAACCAAGAGACCCAGTACTTC | CATEQGGNQETQYF
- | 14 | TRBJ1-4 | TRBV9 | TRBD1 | TGTGCCAGCAGCGCCGGGACAGGGGTCGAAAAACTGTTTTTT | CASSAGTGVEKLFF
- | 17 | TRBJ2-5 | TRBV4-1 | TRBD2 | TGCGCCAGCAGCCAGGCGACTAGCGGGAGGGCCTTAGAGACCCAGTACTTC | CASSQATSGRALETQYF
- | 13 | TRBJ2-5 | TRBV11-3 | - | TGTGCCAGCAGCCAGCAAGGGGGTGAGACCCAGTACTTC | CASSQQGGETQYF
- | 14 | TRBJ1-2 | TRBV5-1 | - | TGCGCCAGCAGCTTGGATGAGGACGGACTCTTTTACACCTTC | CASSLDEDGLFYTF
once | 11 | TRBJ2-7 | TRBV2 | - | TGTGCCAGCAGTGATACTGACGAGCAGTACTTC | CASSDTDEQYF
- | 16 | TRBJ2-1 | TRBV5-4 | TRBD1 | TGTGCCAGCAGCTTGGCCCCGGGACAGGATTACAATGAGCAGTTCTTC | CASSLAPGQDYNEQFF
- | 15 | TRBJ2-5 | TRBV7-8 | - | TGTGCCAGCAGCTTCTCCAGCTCGCGAGTAGAGACCCAGTACTTC | CASSFSSSRVETQYF
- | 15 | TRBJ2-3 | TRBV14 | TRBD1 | TGTGCCAGCAGTCGAAGACAGGGTTTTACAGATACGCAGTATTTT | CASSRRQGFTDTQYF
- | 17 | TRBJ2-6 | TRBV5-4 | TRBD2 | TGTGCCAGCCGAGGGACTAGCGGGACCTCTGGGGCCAACGTCCTGACTTTC | CASRGTSGTSGANVLTF
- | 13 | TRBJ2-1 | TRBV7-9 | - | TGTGCCAGCAGCGCCACGGGGGCAGGTGAGCAGTTCTTC | CASSATGAGEQFF
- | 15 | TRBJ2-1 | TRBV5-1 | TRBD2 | TGCGCCAGCAGCTTGGAGGCTAGCGGGAGGGTTGAGCAGTTCTTC | CASSLEASGRVEQFF
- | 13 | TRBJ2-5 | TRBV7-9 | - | TGTGCCAGCAGTGGTCGGGGGGCGAAGACCCAGTACTTC | CASSGRGAKTQYF
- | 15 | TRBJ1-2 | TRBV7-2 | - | TGTGCCAGCAGCTTAGCCGAGGATCTCCTCTATGGCTACACCTTC | CASSLAEDLLYGYTF
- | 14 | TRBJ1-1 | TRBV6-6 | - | TGTGCCAGCAGTTACGGTCCGGGGAACACTGAAGCTTTCTTT | CASSYGPGNTEAFF
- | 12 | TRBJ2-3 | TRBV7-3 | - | TGTGCCAGCAGCTATAGAACAGATACGCAGTATTTT | CASSYRTDTQYF